This T cell receptor (beta chain) was recorded in a study of T cell repertoires in cytomegalovirus infection. Study-wide background: Recently identified HLA-C-restricted CMV epitopes were used, and well-studied HLA-B-restricted CMV epitopes were used as well. CMV infection plus the matching HLA type was flagged by public TCR beta signatures. Findings and limits, study-wide: Accumulated public TCR beta family frequency recognized individuals carrying CMV together with the relevant HLA. It was HLA-C-restricted CMV-specific TCR beta clonotypes that dominated the response ex vivo.

TCRdb ran MiXCR on the reads and lists one entry per CDR3 protein. The table lists 100,000 to 150,000 distinct CDR3 sequences, 32% of them singletons. The CDR3 length is 14 residues. The V end was cut by 2 bases, the J end by 4 bases, with 10 bases between. CDR1 and CDR2 from the germline V gene are MNHEY and SMNVEV (reference sequence). About this clonotype itself: Antigen specificity is unknown.

This clonotype originated in a human donor in good health (CMV status not recorded). Some clones in this sample may be carry-over from other donors' samples. The sequencing here drew on CD8+ T cells from cultured PBMCs, taken from culture after CMV antigen stimulation. V and J are TRBV27 and TRBJ2-3; D gene unclear. The CDR3 protein is CASSLGVGADTQYF. CDR3 nucleotide sequence: TGTGCCAGCAGTTTAGGGGTGGGTGCAGATACGCAGTATTTT.